A single sample is the source of the 7 T cell receptor beta chains below, sequenced in a study of T cells expressing NK-cell markers. TCRdb reprocessed the 5' RACE reads and reports one entry per CDR3 protein, with no DNA. The sample includes approximately 380,000 distinct CDR3 sequences. The specimen was blood T cells: a sorted CD56 or NKG2C T cell subset, CD4+ or CD8+ T cells, or bulk PBMC T cells (not recorded which). Receptors were obtained from a man aged 18-70 years in good health.

The CDR3 loop is CASNQPRRGGHQEQFF. The chain links TRBV21-1 to TRBJ2-1; checking the TCRdb D call of TRBD2 is not possible without DNA. TRBV21-1 is a pseudogene. The CDR3 runs 16 residues.

This sequence joins TRBV7-9 and TRBJ2-2; TCRdb selects TRBD2, and the lack of DNA leaves this call unchecked. This CDR3 contains 17 residues. Germline values: CDR1 SEHNR, CDR2 FQNEAQ (reference sequence). This chain's CDR3 is CASSLEASKIHTGELFF.

The chain's CDR3 is CASIPGGRSTDTQYF. The J gene is TRBJ2-3, the V gene TRBV5-1; TCRdb lists TRBD1, though no DNA is available to test this call. Germline V lookup: CDR1 SGHRS, CDR2 YFSETQ. The CDR3 length is 15 residues.

V gene TRBV7-2 combines with J gene TRBJ2-2. Germline CDR1 reads SGHTA; CDR2 reads FQGNSA. The CDR3 is 16 residues long. CDR3 in amino acids: CASSLVAVEGTGELFF.

The V gene is TRBV3-1, the J gene TRBJ2-7; TCRdb's assignment of TRBD1 cannot be checked, as there is no DNA. The CDR3 has 15 amino acids. Germline values: CDR1 LGHDT, CDR2 YNNKEL (reference sequence). The CDR3 here is CASSQAKGRGDEQYF.

The chain links TRBV5-1 to TRBJ2-7; no DNA is available, so the TRBD1 call from TCRdb remains unchecked. Germline CDR1 is SGHRS and CDR2 is YFSETQ. The CDR3 totals 15 residues. CDR3 residues: CASSGRTGSIHEQYF.

V and J are TRBV20-1 and TRBJ2-1; without DNA, the TCRdb call of TRBD1 cannot be checked. CDR1 and CDR2 (germline): DFQATT, SNEGSKA (reference sequence). This CDR3 is built from 13 residues. The CDR3 loop is CSVKGGYYNEQFF.